Following are 27 T cell receptor beta chains from one sample sequenced in a study of T-cell reconstitution after alpha-beta-depleted transplantation in children. Preparation of the TCRbeta library used unique molecular identifiers. A single record per CDR3 protein comes from TCRdb applying MiXCR to the PCR reads. The repertoire includes around 250,000 distinct CDR3 sequences, about 10% of them detected once, and 10% sits in the top ten. This specimen was PBMCs from the stem cell graft donor, taken from the stem cell graft. These receptors all stem from a human donor who donated a stem cell graft to a child with SCID.

This clonotype was picked up many times. The gene calls are TRBV5-1 and TRBJ2-1; D uncertain. The CDR3 runs 16 residues. V lost 5 bases to trimming and J lost 4 bases, with 19 bases between them. Per the germline V gene, CDR1 is SGHRS and CDR2 is YFSETQ. The DNA for the CDR3 is TGCGCCAGCAGATCCGGGCCGCCTGGATCGTACAATGAGCAGTTCTTC. Residues: CASRSGPPGSYNEQFF.

Many counts were recorded for this clonotype. In DNA form, the CDR3 reads TGTGCCAGTAGCGCAGATAGCAATCAGCCCCAGCATTTT. It is translated as CASSADSNQPQHF. This rearrangement joins TRBV19 to TRBJ1-5, with no clear D. The CDR3 runs 13 residues. The germline V and J ends were trimmed by 6 bases and 0 bases, with 6 bases remaining between them. Germline CDR1 LNHDA, CDR2 SQIVND (reference sequence). Full variable domain (missing parts from reference TRBV19 and TRBJ1-5): DGGITQSPKYLFRKEGQNVTLSCEQNLNHDAMYWYRQDPGQGLRLIYYSQIVNDFQKGDIAEGYSVSREKKESFPLTVTSAQKNPTAFYLCASSADSNQPQHFGDGTRLSIL.

A remark on this clonotype: This may be a read error: a much more frequent sequence differs by one nucleotide. The chain links TRBV5-1 to TRBJ2-7; D ambiguous. The CDR3 runs to 13 residues. Germline V lookup: CDR1 SGHRS, CDR2 YFSETQ. The V end was cut by 2 bases, the J end by 2 bases, with 8 bases between. CDR3 region: CASSFVKAYEQYF. CDR3 nucleotides: TGCGCCAGCAGCTTTGTGAAAGCCTACGAGCAGTACTTC.

The V gene is TRBV19, the J gene TRBJ2-1; D call uncertain. This CDR3 contains 12 residues. The V end lost 1 base, the J end lost 10 bases, and 8 bases lay between the germline ends. The germline CDR1 and CDR2 sequences are LNHDA and SQIVND (reference sequence). The CDR3 sequence is CASSIVGYEQFF. CDR3 DNA sequence: TGTGCCAGTAGTATAGTGGGGTACGAGCAGTTCTTC.

This clonotype was seen ten or more times. This chain links TRBV5-6 with TRBJ2-5; D is possibly TRBD1 (6 bases). The V gene lost 0 bases and the J gene lost 7 bases, with 13 bases spanning the gap. The germline CDR1 and CDR2 sequences are SGHDT and YYEEEE. This CDR3 spans 14 amino acids. The DNA for the CDR3 is TGTGCCAGCAGCTTGGACAGGGCCAAGGGGACCCAGTACTTC. Its protein product is CASSLDRAKGTQYF.

V and J are TRBV10-3 and TRBJ2-2; a weak D match, TRBD1 (6 bases). CDR1 and CDR2 from the germline V gene are ENHRY and SYGVKD. The CDR3 runs 15 residues. V lost 10 bases and J 6 bases, leaving 21 bases between the germline ends. The CDR3 is CATSFWGPGAGELFF. CDR3 sequence (DNA): TGTGCCACCAGCTTTTGGGGGCCCGGTGCCGGGGAGCTGTTTTTT.

V is TRBV12-3 or TRBV12-4 and J is TRBJ2-2, with 7 bases that match TRBD1. Trimming took 5 bases from V and 5 from J; bases not matched to a gene: 5. The CDR3 contains 14 residues. The CDR3 protein is CASSPGTVTGELFF. The DNA of the CDR3 is TGTGCCAGCAGTCCGGGGACAGTAACCGGGGAGCTGTTTTTT.

The rearrangement links TRBV6-1 to TRBJ2-2; D tentatively reads TRBD1 or TRBD2 (6 bases each). Germline lookup yields CDR1 MNHNS and CDR2 SASEGT. Trimming pared 8 bases from V and 6 bases from J, leaving 16 bases between. The CDR3 length is 14 residues. For the CDR3, the DNA is TGTGCCAGCTGCTTGTCCGGGGGCCCCGGGGAGCTGTTTTTT. Translated, it gives CASCLSGGPGELFF.

In this sample, this clonotype turned up many times. V is TRBV6-1 and J is TRBJ2-6; D possibly corresponds to TRBD1 (7 bases). Trimming took 3 bases from V and 4 from J, leaving 10 bases between them. CDR1 and CDR2 (germline): MNHNS, SASEGT. The CDR3 loop spans 15 amino acids. The CDR3 region is CASSDRGVGANVLTF. CDR3 DNA: TGTGCCAGCAGTGACAGGGGGGTGGGGGCCAACGTCCTGACTTTC.

V is TRBV20-1 and J is TRBJ1-1, with D hard to call. Trimming shortened V by 5 bases and J by 1 base, and 14 bases separated the two germline ends. Per germline, CDR1 DFQATT and CDR2 SNEGSKA (reference sequence). The CDR3 has 14 amino acids. The CDR3 sequence is CSAYPNLGNTEAFF. Here the CDR3 DNA reads TGCAGTGCTTACCCTAACCTGGGGAACACTGAAGCTTTCTTT.

Ten or more counts support this clonotype. The rearrangement joins TRBV5-8 to TRBJ2-2, with D perhaps being TRBD1 or TRBD2 (5 bases each). Germline assignment: CDR1 SGHTS and CDR2 YDEGEE. Trimming removed 4 bases from V and 2 bases from J, with 12 bases in between. The length of the CDR3 is 15 residues. Written as DNA, the CDR3 is TGTGCCAGCAGCCCCCGGGACGGAAACACCGGGGAGCTGTTTTTT. Protein: CASSPRDGNTGELFF.

In its sample, this clonotype was seen many times. The chain is built from TRBV6-4 and TRBJ2-6; D remains unclear. The germline CDR1 and CDR2 sequences are MRHNA and SNTAGT. The ends were cut back, 5 bases at V and 0 bases at J, with 5 bases in the middle. The CDR3 is made up of 14 amino acids. The CDR3 nucleotides are TGTGCCAGCAGTCCGTACTCTGGGGCCAACGTCCTGACTTTC. Translated, it gives CASSPYSGANVLTF.

The V call is TRBV11-2, the J call TRBJ2-1, with D possibly TRBD2 on 6 matching bases. V gave up 7 bases and J gave up 0 bases, with 31 bases separating them. CDR3 length equals 21 residues. Germline V gene sequence: CDR1 SGHAT, CDR2 FQNNGV. CDR3 protein: CASKLGPVGLGTLSSYNEQFF. The CDR3 DNA is TGTGCCAGCAAGCTCGGACCAGTCGGCCTAGGGACTCTTAGCTCCTACAATGAGCAGTTCTTC.

V usage is TRBV7-3 and J usage is TRBJ2-2; possibly TRBD2 for D (7 bases). Trimming left V 0 bases short and J 5 bases short, with 13 bases between. In germline, CDR1 is SGHTA, CDR2 FQGTGA. The CDR3 is 16 residues long. This CDR3 reads CASSLTPGGGTGELFF. Written as DNA, the CDR3 is TGTGCCAGCAGCTTAACCCCGGGGGGCGGTACCGGGGAGCTGTTTTTT.

There are many counts of this clonotype. The V gene is TRBV5-1, the J gene TRBJ1-1, with D maybe TRBD1 (5 bases). V shed 6 bases and J shed 7 bases, with 22 bases lying between them. The germline CDR1 and CDR2 sequences are SGHRS and YFSETQ. The CDR3 has 15 residues. The CDR3 sequence is CASNVNRLALGEAFF. The CDR3 nucleotides are TGCGCCAGCAACGTGAACAGGTTGGCTCTAGGTGAAGCTTTCTTT.

This chain joins TRBV20-1 and TRBJ2-5; the match to TRBD1 covers 10 bases. Looked up from germline, CDR1 is DFQATT and CDR2 is SNEGSKA (reference sequence). The CDR3 has 13 amino acids. V dropped 7 bases and J dropped 1; count of bases not matched to a gene: 3. The CDR3, as DNA: TGCAGTGTGGGGGACAGGGGCCAAGAGACCCAGTACTTC. Translation gives CSVGDRGQETQYF.

This chain links TRBV12-3 or TRBV12-4 with TRBJ2-7; D is ambiguous. Trimming took off 1 base at V and 0 bases at J, with 7 bases between the two ends. The CDR3 extends over 14 amino acids. The CDR3 protein is CASSLGMSSYEQYF. Here the CDR3 DNA reads TGTGCCAGCAGTTTAGGTATGAGCTCCTACGAGCAGTACTTC.

The gene calls are TRBV15 and TRBJ2-5; the match to TRBD2 covers 10 bases. This CDR3 has 16 residues. Losses at the gene ends were 0 bases for V and 2 bases for J; bases not matched to a gene: 3. Germline CDR1 and CDR2: LNHNV and YYDKDF (reference sequence). DNA for the CDR3: TGTGCCACCAGCAGAGATCTAGCGGGGGCACAAGAGACCCAGTACTTC. Protein product: CATSRDLAGAQETQYF.

V usage is TRBV12-3 or TRBV12-4 and J usage is TRBJ2-2; a possible D gene is TRBD1 (6 bases). This CDR3 is 15 amino acids long. The V end lost 5 bases, the J end lost 0 bases, and 10 bases lay between the germline ends. The CDR3 here is CASSRTETNTGELFF. In DNA form, the CDR3 reads TGTGCCAGCAGTCGGACAGAGACGAACACCGGGGAGCTGTTTTTT.

This clonotype was counted many times. The rearrangement uses TRBV6-5 and TRBJ1-1, with a possible D match to TRBD1 (6 bases). V was shortened by 4 bases and J by 0 bases, with 15 bases between the two germline ends. The CDR3 sequence is 16 residues long. Germline V gene lookup returns CDR1 MNHEY and CDR2 SVGAGI. CDR3 loop: CASSLDLGQLNTEAFF. CDR3 DNA sequence: TGTGCCAGCAGTTTAGATCTTGGACAGCTGAACACTGAAGCTTTCTTT.

This chain joins TRBV6-1 and TRBJ2-7; 7 nucleotides match TRBD1. Per germline, CDR1 MNHNS and CDR2 SASEGT. V was pared by 6 bases and J by 6 bases, with 17 bases of the junction left unmatched. The CDR3 is made up of 16 amino acids. The CDR3, as DNA: TGTGCCAGCAGCCACTACAGGGGCAGGGCTGACTCCGAGCAGTACTTC. Protein sequence: CASSHYRGRADSEQYF.

CDR3 sequence: CASSTGGNSPLHF. In nucleotides, the CDR3 is TGTGCCAGCAGTACAGGGGGTAATTCACCCCTCCACTTT. V gene TRBV12-3 or TRBV12-4 combines with J gene TRBJ1-6; 8 bases are a match to TRBD1. This CDR3 has 13 amino acids. Unmatched junction bases numbered 0, after V lost 5 bases and J lost 6 bases.

This rearrangement joins TRBV5-1 to TRBJ1-1, with D perhaps TRBD1 (5 bases). The CDR3 has 16 amino acids. Per germline, CDR1 SGHRS and CDR2 YFSETQ. V was trimmed by 0 bases and J by 3 bases, leaving 15 bases between them. CDR3 coding DNA: TGCGCCAGCAGCTTGGGAGGAACAGGACAATACACTGAAGCTTTCTTT. Its translation: CASSLGGTGQYTEAFF.

This clonotype was counted at least ten times. Relative to the germline gene, one junction end is altered; a read error may explain this. The chain employs TRBV12-3 or TRBV12-4 and TRBJ2-7, with D possibly called TRBD1 or TRBD2 (6 bases each). This CDR3 region has 15 residues. CDR3 amino acids: CASSPQGRISSEQYF. The CDR3 bases are TGTGCCAGCAGTCCTCAGGGGAGGATCTCCTCCGAGCAGTACTTC.

This clonotype was observed a few times. The CDR3 DNA is TGTGCCAGCTCACCGAACCGGGACAAGAACACCGGGGAGCTGTTTTTT. It encodes CASSPNRDKNTGELFF. The chain uses TRBV18 and TRBJ2-2; weak D call: TRBD1 (6 bases). V shed 3 bases and J shed 1 base, with 12 bases lying between them. This CDR3 has 16 amino acids. CDR1 and CDR2 from the germline V gene are KGHSH and LQKENI.

The genes are TRBV4-1 and TRBJ2-3; D call uncertain. The V end lost 3 bases, the J end lost 1 base, and 14 bases lay between the germline ends. The CDR3 has 16 residues. Germline V gene data show CDR1 as MGHRA and CDR2 as YSYEKL. CDR3 region: CASSQSANQGTDTQYF. CDR3 sequence (DNA): TGCGCCAGCAGCCAGTCCGCAAACCAGGGCACAGATACGCAGTATTTT.

This clonotype was detected only a few times. The V gene is TRBV3-1, the J gene TRBJ2-6; D is unresolved. V was clipped by 0 bases and J by 0 bases, with 9 bases between them. There are 17 residues in the CDR3. Germline V gene sequence: CDR1 LGHDT, CDR2 YNNKEL (reference sequence). The CDR3 sequence: CASSQEVSYSGANVLTF. As DNA, the CDR3 is TGTGCCAGCAGCCAAGAGGTCAGCTACTCTGGGGCCAACGTCCTGACTTTC.